Following are 26 T cell receptor beta chains from one sample sequenced in a study of blood T cell repertoires in COVID-19. Libraries were prepared by immunoSEQ multiplex PCR; TCRdb keeps only in-frame clonotypes and omits some of them. The table lists some 290,000 clones, 80% to 85% of them singletons. Sequenced: peripheral blood. Receptors were obtained from a woman in her sixties with active or convalescent COVID-19.

The chain employs TRBV18 and TRBJ1-2, with D unresolved. This CDR3 region has 13 residues. With 1 base removed from V and 4 bases from J, the gap between germline ends came to 7 bases. Germline loops: CDR1 KGHSH, CDR2 LQKENI. The CDR3 DNA reads as TGTGCCAGCTCACCACTGGAGCTCTATGGCTACACCTTC. Residues: CASSPLELYGYTF.

The CDR3, as DNA: TGTGCCAGCAGCAAAGCAAGTCCCGGACAGCCCTCGAACACCGGGGAGCTGTTTTTT. It is translated as CASSKASPGQPSNTGELFF. This sequence joins TRBV21-1 and TRBJ2-2; the table's D call TRBD1 went unverified against the DNA. TRBV21-1 is described as a pseudogene. The CDR3 runs to 19 residues.

The chain has TRBV4-1 and TRBJ1-6; possibly TRBD1 for D (6 bases). Trimming took off 0 bases at V and 3 bases at J, with 9 bases between the two ends. Germline values: CDR1 MGHRA, CDR2 YSYEKL. CDR3 length: 16 amino acids. The CDR3 region has the DNA TGCGCCAGCAGCCAAGATCCACAGGGCTATAATTCACCCCTCCACTTT. Its translation: CASSQDPQGYNSPLHF.

V gene TRBV7-7 combines with J gene TRBJ2-3; 7 bases are a match to TRBD2. V gave up 1 base and J gave up 4 bases; unmatched junction bases: 5. Germline V gives CDR1 SSHAT, CDR2 FNYEAQ (reference sequence). The CDR3 consists of 15 residues. The CDR3 spells CASSLGGGGSDTQYF. Here the CDR3 DNA reads TGTGCCAGCAGCTTAGGCGGGGGAGGGTCAGATACGCAGTATTTT.

This sequence joins TRBV5-1 and TRBJ2-7, with D unclear. This CDR3 spans 14 amino acids. The germline gives CDR1 SGHRS, CDR2 YFSETQ. The V gene lost 0 bases and the J gene lost 2 bases, with 9 bases spanning the gap. The CDR3 spells CASSLAGSPYEQYF. CDR3 DNA sequence: TGCGCCAGCAGCTTGGCAGGCAGCCCCTACGAGCAGTACTTC.

The chain recombines TRBV11-1 with TRBJ2-1, with D perhaps matching TRBD2 (5 bases). Trimming shortened V by 3 bases and J by 3 bases, and 9 bases separated the two germline ends. There are 14 residues in the CDR3. Germline V gene data show CDR1 as SGHAT and CDR2 as FQDESV (reference sequence). CDR3 in DNA: TGTGCCAGCAGCTTTAGAGGGAACTACAATGAGCAGTTCTTC. This translates into CASSFRGNYNEQFF.

This chain connects TRBV7-6 to TRBJ1-2; maybe TRBD1 (6 bases). Trimming pared 5 bases from V and 2 bases from J, leaving 15 bases between. Germline V gene sequence: CDR1 SGHVS, CDR2 FNYEAQ. The CDR3 loop spans 15 amino acids. CDR3 sequence: CASSPGASPNYGYTF. Here the CDR3 DNA reads TGTGCCAGCAGCCCAGGGGCGAGTCCGAACTATGGCTACACCTTC.

The chain couples TRBV14 to TRBJ1-2, with D tentatively TRBD1 (6 bases). From germline, CDR1 is SGHDN and CDR2 FVKESK. Between the trimmed V and J ends, which lost 3 bases and 4 bases, there was a span of 12 bases. The CDR3 sequence is 14 residues long. The CDR3 nucleotides read TGTGCCAGCAGCCACCGCGACAGGCCCTATGGCTACACCTTC. Its protein is CASSHRDRPYGYTF.

The V and J genes are TRBV30 and TRBJ1-2, with 8 positions matching TRBD1. Looked up from germline, CDR1 is GTSNPN and CDR2 is SVGIG (reference sequence). J gave up 4 bases and V 4 bases, and 8 bases lay outside the gene matches. This CDR3 spans 14 amino acids. In DNA, the CDR3 is TGTGCCTGGATTCTCCAAACAGGGGGCTATGGCTACACCTTC. Residues: CAWILQTGGYGYTF.

The chain has TRBV7-3 and TRBJ2-3; the D gene is possibly TRBD1 (6 bases). The germline gives CDR1 SGHTA, CDR2 FQGTGA. V gave up 4 bases and J gave up 3 bases, with 14 bases separating them. CDR3 length: 15 residues. The CDR3 region is CASSSNRAMTDTQYF. CDR3 nucleotide sequence: TGTGCCAGCAGCTCGAACAGGGCTATGACAGATACGCAGTATTTT.

This clone was seen a few times. The V and J genes are TRBV19 and TRBJ1-2; 7 bases fit TRBD1. V dropped 3 bases and J dropped 7; count of bases not matched to a gene: 11. Germline assignment: CDR1 LNHDA and CDR2 SQIVND (reference sequence). CDR3 length: 15 residues. The CDR3 here is CASSIEHRGRVGYTF. The CDR3 DNA follows: TGTGCCAGTAGTATTGAACACAGGGGTAGGGTTGGCTACACCTTC.

This clone has just a few counts. The chain carries TRBV6-2 or TRBV6-3 and TRBJ1-2; D remains ambiguous. Looked up from germline, CDR1 is MNHEY and CDR2 is SVGEGT. V lost 4 bases, J lost 4 bases, and 10 bases lay in between. This CDR3 has 13 amino acids. The CDR3 DNA follows: TGTGCCAGCAGTTTCGGCGGCCTCTATGGCTACACCTTC. This translates into CASSFGGLYGYTF.

CDR3 DNA sequence: TGTGCCAGCAGCCCCCTTGGTAAGCGGGGGAGCTTGTACCAAGAGACCCAGTACTTC. Translated: CASSPLGKRGSLYQETQYF. This chain joins TRBV3-1 (or the pseudogene TRBV3-2) and TRBJ2-5, with 8 bases matching TRBD2. Germline loops: CDR1 LGHDT, CDR2 YNNKEL (reference sequence). Losses at the gene ends were 4 bases for V and 0 bases for J; bases not matched to a gene: 16. There are 19 residues in the CDR3.

This clone appeared a few times. The chain has TRBV10-3 and TRBJ1-1; D may be TRBD1 (6 bases). From germline, CDR1 is ENHRY and CDR2 SYGVKD. The CDR3 loop spans 13 amino acids. The V end was cut by 7 bases, the J end by 0 bases, with 9 bases between. The CDR3 here is CAIKAGVNTEAFF. The DNA of the CDR3 is TGTGCCATCAAGGCAGGGGTGAACACTGAAGCTTTCTTT.

The V and J genes are TRBV18 and TRBJ2-7; no definite D call. Germline CDR1 reads KGHSH; CDR2 reads LQKENI. V was clipped by 3 bases and J by 6 bases, with 12 bases between them. The CDR3 is 13 residues long. The CDR3 DNA follows: TGTGCCAGCTCACCCGGCGTGGGCTTCGAGCAGTACTTC. Encoded protein: CASSPGVGFEQYF.

This rearrangement joins TRBV6-5 to TRBJ1-1, with D possibly TRBD1 on 5 matching bases. This CDR3 is 13 amino acids long. CDR1 MNHEY and CDR2 SVGAGI come from the germline V gene. The ends were cut back, 6 bases at V and 1 base at J, with 9 bases in the middle. The CDR3, as DNA: TGTGCCAGCAGGTCGGGGGGGAACACTGAAGCTTTCTTT. It yields the protein CASRSGGNTEAFF.

The table lists this clone with a few counts. The chain carries TRBV5-5 and TRBJ1-1; no firm D call. V was shortened by 1 base and J by 9 bases, with 7 bases between the two germline ends. The germline CDR1 and CDR2 sequences are SGHKS and YYEKEE (reference sequence). CDR3 length equals 11 residues. CDR3 residues: CASSLYTKAFF. DNA of the CDR3: TGTGCCAGCAGCTTGTATACAAAAGCTTTCTTT.

The chain links TRBV3-1 (or the pseudogene TRBV3-2) to TRBJ1-2, with no clear D. Deletions cut 1 base from V and 0 bases from J, with 12 bases between. CDR3 length equals 16 residues. CDR1 is LGHDT, CDR2 YNNKEL, per germline (reference sequence). CDR3 coding DNA: TGTGCCAGCAGCCAAGTGAGGTGGGGAGCTAACTATGGCTACACCTTC. The encoded protein is CASSQVRWGANYGYTF.

This chain links TRBV24-1 with TRBJ1-4, with D perhaps TRBD1 (6 bases). V was clipped by 4 bases and J by 3 bases, with 20 bases between them. The CDR3 consists of 18 residues. The V gene's germline CDR1 is KGHDR and CDR2 SFDVKD. The CDR3 DNA reads TGTGCCACCAGTGAACAGGGTAAGACGGGGTCACCTAATGAAAAACTGTTTTTT. This codes for CATSEQGKTGSPNEKLFF.

This clone has a handful of counts. The chain uses TRBV5-4 and TRBJ1-1, with D maybe TRBD1 (6 bases). Deletions cut 3 bases from V and 4 bases from J, with 13 bases between. Germline V gene lookup returns CDR1 SGHNT and CDR2 YYREEE (reference sequence). The CDR3 is 14 amino acids. The CDR3 is CASSSSRGGTEAFF. The CDR3 DNA is TGTGCCAGCAGCTCATCCAGGGGCGGCACTGAAGCTTTCTTT.

The CDR3 region has the DNA TGTGCCAGTAGCCACAGGGGATCCTATGGCTACACCTTC. It translates to CASSHRGSYGYTF. This chain connects TRBV19 to TRBJ1-2; 7 bases fit TRBD1. Trimming at V came to 6 bases and at J to 4 bases, leaving 5 bases not matched to a gene. The germline CDR1 and CDR2 sequences are LNHDA and SQIVND (reference sequence). This CDR3 region has 13 residues.

The chain combines TRBV18 with TRBJ2-5, with D unclear. The CDR3 spans 13 residues. The V end was cut by 0 bases, the J end by 7 bases, with 9 bases between. Germline lookup yields CDR1 KGHSH and CDR2 LQKENI. The CDR3 nucleotides are TGTGCCAGCTCACCACCGAACAGTCCGACCCAGTACTTC. Amino acids: CASSPPNSPTQYF.

The chain is built from TRBV27 and TRBJ1-4; D remains ambiguous. This CDR3 spans 13 amino acids. From germline, CDR1 is MNHEY and CDR2 SMNVEV (reference sequence). V shed 3 bases and J shed 7 bases, with 9 bases lying between them. The CDR3 DNA follows: TGTGCCAGCAGTTTCCAGCGGGCTGAAAAACTGTTTTTT. Protein sequence: CASSFQRAEKLFF.

This clone was counted only a few times. The CDR3 here is CASSQVEASGELFF. The CDR3 DNA sequence: TGTGCCAGCAGCCAAGTTGAGGCAAGCGGGGAGCTGTTTTTT. The chain links TRBV3-1 (or the pseudogene TRBV3-2) to TRBJ2-2; D gene ambiguous. The CDR3 is 14 residues long. Germline V gene sequence: CDR1 LGHDT, CDR2 YNNKEL (reference sequence). The V gene lost 1 base and the J gene lost 7 bases, with 10 bases spanning the gap.

This rearrangement joins TRBV2 to TRBJ2-5; 7 nucleotides align to TRBD1. Germline CDR1 is SNHLY and CDR2 is FYNNEI. With 8 bases clipped from V and 5 bases from J, the junction kept 14 bases outside the gene matches. The CDR3 is 15 residues long. DNA for the CDR3: TGTGCCAGCTCATACAGGGGAGAGGGGAAGGAGACCCAGTACTTC. It is translated as CASSYRGEGKETQYF.

The table lists this clone with a count of one. The chain combines TRBV9 with TRBJ2-1, with TRBD1 matching 11 bases. Per the germline V gene, CDR1 is SGDLS and CDR2 is YYNGEE. J gave up 5 bases and V 2 bases, and 18 bases lay outside the gene matches. The CDR3 extends over 20 amino acids. CDR3 sequence (DNA): TGTGCCAGCAGCGTTTCCGGGACAGGGGGGATAGCGGGGACCCACAATGAGCAGTTCTTC. Protein: CASSVSGTGGIAGTHNEQFF.